Shown below are 13 T cell receptor beta chains from a single sample sequenced in a study of blood T cell repertoires in COVID-19. This table comes from immunoSEQ multiplex PCR, and its TCRdb copy is limited to in-frame clones, with some not included. Of some 42,000 clones in the sample, almost 90% were seen once. Source material: peripheral blood. The receptors were gathered from a man in his fifties or sixties with active COVID-19.

The chain uses TRBV6-5 and TRBJ2-7; unclear D gene. CDR3 length: 14 amino acids. Germline lookup yields CDR1 MNHEY and CDR2 SVGAGI. V was trimmed by 0 bases and J by 2 bases, leaving 8 bases between them. The CDR3 DNA reads as TGTGCCAGCAGTTACTCGCTAAAAACCTACGAGCAGTACTTC. It encodes CASSYSLKTYEQYF.

The DNA of the CDR3 is TGTGCCTGTCGGCGGGAGGTTGAGCAGTTCTTC. Residues: CACRREVEQFF. The V and J genes are TRBV12-5 and TRBJ2-1; 8 bases are shared with TRBD2. This CDR3 contains 11 residues. The germline CDR1 and CDR2 sequences are LGHNT and FRNRAP.

This clone was observed a few times. The CDR3 DNA reads as TGTGCCAGTAAAAGGGACAGTTCAACCGGGGAGCTGTTTTTT. It codes for CASKRDSSTGELFF. This sequence joins TRBV19 and TRBJ2-2; 7 bases align to TRBD1. The CDR3 is 14 residues long. The germline CDR1 and CDR2 sequences are LNHDA and SQIVND (reference sequence). The V gene end was trimmed by 7 bases and the J gene end by 5 bases; junction bases not matched to a gene: 7.

This chain uses TRBV19 with TRBJ1-1; 9 nucleotides line up with TRBD1. The CDR3 runs 14 residues. Germline V gene sequence: CDR1 LNHDA, CDR2 SQIVND (reference sequence). V trimming: 6 bases; J trimming: 1 base; junction bases outside the gene matches: 3. In nucleotides, the CDR3 is TGTGCCAGTAGGGGACAGGGTGGGAACACTGAAGCTTTCTTT. This encodes CASRGQGGNTEAFF.

The chain employs TRBV2 and TRBJ1-1, with D perhaps matching TRBD1 (5 bases). The germline V gene encodes CDR1 SNHLY and CDR2 FYNNEI. The CDR3 has 15 residues. V dropped 6 bases and J dropped 0 bases, with 14 bases sitting between them. The DNA for the CDR3 is TGTGCCAGCAGACAAGATCAGGGTCTGAACACTGAAGCTTTCTTT. Translating gives CASRQDQGLNTEAFF.

V gene TRBV28 combines with J gene TRBJ1-1; perhaps TRBD1 as D (5 bases). This CDR3 has 12 amino acids. V was cut by 10 bases and J by 4 bases, with 13 bases left in between. Germline-derived CDR1 and CDR2 are MDHEN and SYDVKM. The CDR3 here is CATSNGATEAFF. In nucleotides, the CDR3 is TGTGCCACCTCCAATGGGGCCACTGAAGCTTTCTTT.

The rearrangement joins TRBV4-3 to TRBJ2-6; D possibly corresponds to TRBD1 (6 bases). This CDR3 contains 18 residues. CDR1 LGHNA and CDR2 YSLEER come from the germline V gene. V lost 0 bases and J 3 bases, leaving 15 bases between the germline ends. As DNA, the CDR3 is TGCGCCAGCAGCCAAGAATTTCTGGGGGCGGGTGGGGCCAACGTCCTGACTTTC. Protein product: CASSQEFLGAGGANVLTF.

The chain recombines TRBV6-5 with TRBJ1-2; 7 bases map to TRBD1. The trim removed 2 bases at V and 4 bases at J, leaving 7 bases unmatched. Germline V gives CDR1 MNHEY, CDR2 SVGAGI. The CDR3 runs to 15 residues. CDR3 in DNA: TGTGCCAGCAGTTACCGGGACAGCTTCTCCTATGGCTACACCTTC. It is translated as CASSYRDSFSYGYTF.

The chain couples TRBV29-1 to TRBJ1-1; a weak D match, TRBD1 (6 bases). The germline CDR1 and CDR2 sequences are SQVTM and ANQGSEA. Trimming removed 4 bases at V and 4 bases at J, with 7 bases between. This CDR3 is built from 11 residues. CDR3 residues: CSVARGTEAFF. The CDR3 DNA sequence: TGCAGCGTTGCCAGGGGCACTGAAGCTTTCTTT.

This chain uses TRBV18 with TRBJ1-2; the match to TRBD1 covers 7 bases. CDR3 length: 15 amino acids. The germline CDR1 and CDR2 sequences are KGHSH and LQKENI. Unmatched junction bases numbered 5, after V lost 3 bases and J lost 1 base. CDR3 nucleotide sequence: TGTGCCAGCTCACCTCCGGGACAGATTAACTATGGCTACACCTTC. This codes for CASSPPGQINYGYTF.

This chain connects TRBV6-5 to TRBJ1-1, with 7 bases fitting TRBD1. CDR1 is MNHEY, CDR2 SVGAGI, per germline. The CDR3 contains 14 residues. Germline trimming cut 11 bases from V and 10 bases from J; bases unmatched to any gene: 19. CDR3 coding DNA: TGTGCCTGCCAGACAGGGACGACTGTTCGAGTAGCTTTCTTT. This encodes CACQTGTTVRVAFF.

The CDR3 region is CASSRSRTEAFF. CDR3 sequence (DNA): TGTGCCAGCAGCCGGAGTCGCACTGAAGCTTTCTTT. This rearrangement joins TRBV5-6 to TRBJ1-1; D gene ambiguous. The V end lost 4 bases, the J end lost 4 bases, and 8 bases lay between the germline ends. The CDR3 sequence is 12 residues long. Per germline, CDR1 SGHDT and CDR2 YYEEEE.

The rearrangement joins TRBV28 to TRBJ1-1; no firm D call. Germline CDR1 is MDHEN and CDR2 is SYDVKM. The CDR3 runs to 12 residues. Trimming removed 3 bases at V and 10 bases at J, with 12 bases between. The CDR3 nucleotides read TGTGCCAGCAGTTTCCTCAGTTCTGGAGCTTTCTTT. Amino acids: CASSFLSSGAFF.